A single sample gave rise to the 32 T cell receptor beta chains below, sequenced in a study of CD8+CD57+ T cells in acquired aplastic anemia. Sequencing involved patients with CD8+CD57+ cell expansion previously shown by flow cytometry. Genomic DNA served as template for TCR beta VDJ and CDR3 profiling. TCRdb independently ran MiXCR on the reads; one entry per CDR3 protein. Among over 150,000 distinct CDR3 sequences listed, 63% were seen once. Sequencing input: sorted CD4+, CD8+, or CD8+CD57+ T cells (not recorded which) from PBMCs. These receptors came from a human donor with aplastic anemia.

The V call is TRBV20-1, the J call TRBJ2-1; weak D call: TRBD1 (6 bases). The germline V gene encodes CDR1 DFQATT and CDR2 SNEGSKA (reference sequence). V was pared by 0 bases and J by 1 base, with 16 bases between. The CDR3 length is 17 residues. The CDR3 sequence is CSARDLGRGGSYNEQFF. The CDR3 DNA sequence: TGCAGTGCTAGAGATCTTGGCAGGGGTGGTTCCTACAATGAGCAGTTCTTC.

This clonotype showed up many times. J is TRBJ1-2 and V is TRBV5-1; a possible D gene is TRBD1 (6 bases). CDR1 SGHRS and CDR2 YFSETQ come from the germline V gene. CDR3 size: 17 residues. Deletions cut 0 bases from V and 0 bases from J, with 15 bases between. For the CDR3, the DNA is TGCGCCAGCAGCTTGGATCCAGGGGCCGTTACTAACTATGGCTACACCTTC. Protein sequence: CASSLDPGAVTNYGYTF.

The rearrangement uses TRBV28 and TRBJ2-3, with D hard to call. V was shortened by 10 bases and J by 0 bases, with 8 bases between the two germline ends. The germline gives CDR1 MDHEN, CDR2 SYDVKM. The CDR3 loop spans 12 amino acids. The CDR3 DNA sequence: TGTGCCACTCTGGGGAGCACAGATACGCAGTATTTT. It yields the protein CATLGSTDTQYF.

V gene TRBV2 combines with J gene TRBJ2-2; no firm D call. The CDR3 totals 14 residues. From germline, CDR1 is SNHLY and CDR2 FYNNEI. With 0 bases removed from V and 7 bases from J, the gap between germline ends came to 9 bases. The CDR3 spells CASSEAMGFGELFF. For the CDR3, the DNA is TGTGCCAGCAGTGAAGCGATGGGTTTCGGGGAGCTGTTTTTT.

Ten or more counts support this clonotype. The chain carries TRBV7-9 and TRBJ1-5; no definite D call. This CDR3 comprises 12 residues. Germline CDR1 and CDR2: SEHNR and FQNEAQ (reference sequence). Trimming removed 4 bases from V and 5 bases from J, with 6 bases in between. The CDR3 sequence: CASSSGDQPQHF. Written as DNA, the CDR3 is TGTGCCAGCAGCTCCGGAGATCAGCCCCAGCATTTT.

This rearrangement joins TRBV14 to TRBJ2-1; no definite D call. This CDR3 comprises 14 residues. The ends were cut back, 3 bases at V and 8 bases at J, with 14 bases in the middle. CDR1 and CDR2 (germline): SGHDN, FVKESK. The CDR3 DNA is TGTGCCAGCAGCCATCGACCCTTTGGGGATGAGCAGTTCTTC. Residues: CASSHRPFGDEQFF.

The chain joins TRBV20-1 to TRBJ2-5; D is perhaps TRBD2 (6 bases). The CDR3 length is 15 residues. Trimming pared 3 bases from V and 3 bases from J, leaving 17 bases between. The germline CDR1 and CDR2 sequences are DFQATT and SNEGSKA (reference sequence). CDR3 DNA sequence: TGCAGTGCTAGGGGAGCGGGTGCGGGGAAAGAGACCCAGTACTTC. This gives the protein CSARGAGAGKETQYF.

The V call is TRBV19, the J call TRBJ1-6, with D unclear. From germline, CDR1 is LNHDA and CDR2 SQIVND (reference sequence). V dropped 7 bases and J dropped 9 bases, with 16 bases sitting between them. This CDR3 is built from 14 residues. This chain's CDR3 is CASNDRLTGSPLHF. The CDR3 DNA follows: TGTGCCAGTAATGACCGATTAACCGGTTCACCCCTCCACTTT.

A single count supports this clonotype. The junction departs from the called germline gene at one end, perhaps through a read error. The CDR3 here is CATSRGRVSGNTIYF. The CDR3 bases are TGCGCCACCAGCAGAGGAAGAGTTTCTGGAAACACCATATATTTT. The chain employs TRBV15 and TRBJ1-3; D is undetermined. From germline, CDR1 is LNHNV and CDR2 YYDKDF (reference sequence). The CDR3 sequence is 15 residues long.

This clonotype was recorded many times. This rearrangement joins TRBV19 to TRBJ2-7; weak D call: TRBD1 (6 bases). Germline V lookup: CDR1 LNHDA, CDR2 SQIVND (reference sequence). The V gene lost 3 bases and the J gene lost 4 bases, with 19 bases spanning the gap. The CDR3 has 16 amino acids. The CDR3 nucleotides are TGTGCCAGTAGTATTGGAATCGGGACAACGCTTTACGAGCAGTACTTC. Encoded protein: CASSIGIGTTLYEQYF.

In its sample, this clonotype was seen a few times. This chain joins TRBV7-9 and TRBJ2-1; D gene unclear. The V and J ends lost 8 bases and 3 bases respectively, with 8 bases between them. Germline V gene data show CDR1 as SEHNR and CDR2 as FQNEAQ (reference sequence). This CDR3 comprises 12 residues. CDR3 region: CASSYRYNEQFF. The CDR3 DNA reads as TGTGCCAGCTCCTATCGCTACAATGAGCAGTTCTTC.

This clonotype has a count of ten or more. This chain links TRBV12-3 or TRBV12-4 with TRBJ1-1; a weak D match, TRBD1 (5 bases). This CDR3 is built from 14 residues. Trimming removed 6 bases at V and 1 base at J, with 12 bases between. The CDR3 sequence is CASRPGLQNTEAFF. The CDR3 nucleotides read TGTGCCAGCAGACCGGGACTTCAGAACACTGAAGCTTTCTTT.

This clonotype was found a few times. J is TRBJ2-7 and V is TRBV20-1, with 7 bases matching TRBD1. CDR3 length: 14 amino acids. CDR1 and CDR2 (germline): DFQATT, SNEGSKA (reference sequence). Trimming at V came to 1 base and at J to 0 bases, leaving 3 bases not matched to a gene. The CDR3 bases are TGCAGTGCTAGAGTGGGGGACAGCTCCTACGAGCAGTACTTC. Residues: CSARVGDSSYEQYF.

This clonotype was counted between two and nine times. The CDR3 sequence is CASSLTGDYTEAFF. The CDR3 region has the DNA TGTGCCAGCAGCTTAACAGGGGATTACACTGAAGCTTTCTTT. This sequence joins TRBV7-6 and TRBJ1-1, with 7 bases that match TRBD1. The CDR3 sequence is 14 residues long. V lost 2 bases to trimming and J lost 3 bases; unmatched junction nucleotides: 3. Germline CDR1 and CDR2: SGHVS and FNYEAQ.

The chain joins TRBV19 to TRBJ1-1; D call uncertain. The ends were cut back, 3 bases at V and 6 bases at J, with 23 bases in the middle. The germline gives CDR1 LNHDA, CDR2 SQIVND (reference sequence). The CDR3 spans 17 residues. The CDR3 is CASSIPSWEGKGPEAFF. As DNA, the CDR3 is TGTGCCAGTAGTATTCCCTCTTGGGAGGGTAAAGGGCCTGAAGCTTTCTTT.

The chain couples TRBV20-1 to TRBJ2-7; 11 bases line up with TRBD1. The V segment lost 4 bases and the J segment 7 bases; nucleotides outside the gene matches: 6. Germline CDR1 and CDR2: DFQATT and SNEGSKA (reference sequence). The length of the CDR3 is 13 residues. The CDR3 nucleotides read TGCAGTGCTAAACAGGGACAGGGGGGGGAGCAGTACTTC. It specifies CSAKQGQGGEQYF.

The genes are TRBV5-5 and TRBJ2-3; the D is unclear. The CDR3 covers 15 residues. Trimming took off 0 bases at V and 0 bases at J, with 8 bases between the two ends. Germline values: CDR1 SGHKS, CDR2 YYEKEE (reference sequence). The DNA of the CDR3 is TGTGCCAGCAGCTTGGCCGCGCTTAGCACAGATACGCAGTATTTT. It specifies CASSLAALSTDTQYF.

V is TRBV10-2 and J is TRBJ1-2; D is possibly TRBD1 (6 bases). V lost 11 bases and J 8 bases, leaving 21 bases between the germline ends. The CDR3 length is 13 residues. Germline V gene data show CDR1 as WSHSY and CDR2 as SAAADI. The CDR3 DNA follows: TGCGCCGTGGGGGGGCAGGGAGAGGGCGGCTACACCTTC. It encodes CAVGGQGEGGYTF.

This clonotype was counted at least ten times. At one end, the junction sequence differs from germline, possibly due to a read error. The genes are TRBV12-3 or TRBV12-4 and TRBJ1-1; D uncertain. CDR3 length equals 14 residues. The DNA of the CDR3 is TGTGCCCGCAGTTTTGTAGGGTCGAACACTGAAGCTTTCTTT. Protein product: CARSFVGSNTEAFF.

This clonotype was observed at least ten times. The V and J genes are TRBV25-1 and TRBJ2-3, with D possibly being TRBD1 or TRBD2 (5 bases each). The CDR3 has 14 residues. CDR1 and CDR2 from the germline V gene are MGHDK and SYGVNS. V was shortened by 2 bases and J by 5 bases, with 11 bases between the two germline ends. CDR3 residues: CASSEMGEGDTQYF. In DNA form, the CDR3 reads TGTGCCAGCAGTGAAATGGGGGAAGGAGATACGCAGTATTTT.

This chain's CDR3 is CASSFSYRGLARARRAYEQYF. The DNA for the CDR3 is TGTGCCAGCAGTTTCAGCTACAGGGGGCTAGCGAGGGCTCGAAGGGCATACGAGCAGTACTTC. The V and J genes are TRBV27 and TRBJ2-7, with 9 positions matching TRBD1. The CDR3 has 21 residues. Germline trimming cut 3 bases from V and 4 bases from J; bases unmatched to any gene: 25. CDR1 is MNHEY and CDR2 is SMNVEV in the germline V gene (reference sequence).

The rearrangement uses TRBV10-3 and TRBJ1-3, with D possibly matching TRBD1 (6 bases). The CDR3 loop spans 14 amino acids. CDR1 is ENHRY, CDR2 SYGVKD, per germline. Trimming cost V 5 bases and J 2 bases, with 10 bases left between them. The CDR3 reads CAISIQGPGNTIYF. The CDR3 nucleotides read TGTGCCATCAGTATACAGGGCCCTGGAAACACCATATATTTT.

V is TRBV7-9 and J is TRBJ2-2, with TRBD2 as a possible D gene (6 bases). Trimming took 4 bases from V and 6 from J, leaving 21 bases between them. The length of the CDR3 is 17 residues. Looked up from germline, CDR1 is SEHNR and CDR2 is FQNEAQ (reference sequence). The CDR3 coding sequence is TGTGCCAGCAGCTCTTCGTTGGGGGGATCTCCTCCCGGGGAGCTGTTTTTT. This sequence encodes CASSSSLGGSPPGELFF.

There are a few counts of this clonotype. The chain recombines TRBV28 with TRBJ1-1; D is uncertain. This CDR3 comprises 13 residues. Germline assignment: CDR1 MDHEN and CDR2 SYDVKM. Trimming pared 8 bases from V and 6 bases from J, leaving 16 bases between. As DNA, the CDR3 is TGTGCCAGCTGCCCTCACCTTTGTTCTGAAGCTTTCTTT. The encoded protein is CASCPHLCSEAFF. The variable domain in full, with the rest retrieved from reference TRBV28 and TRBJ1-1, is DVKVTQSSRYLVKRTGEKVFLECVQDMDHENMFWYRQDPGLGLRLIYFSYDVKMKEKGDIPEGYSVSREKKERFSLILESASTNQTSMYLCASCPHLCSEAFFGQGTRLTVV.

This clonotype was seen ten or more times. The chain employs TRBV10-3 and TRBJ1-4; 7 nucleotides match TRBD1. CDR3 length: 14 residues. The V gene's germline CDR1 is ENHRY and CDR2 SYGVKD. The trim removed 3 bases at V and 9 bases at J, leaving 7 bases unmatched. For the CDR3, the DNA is TGTGCCATCAGTGACGACAGGGAAGTTCAAAAACTGTTTTTT. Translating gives CAISDDREVQKLFF.

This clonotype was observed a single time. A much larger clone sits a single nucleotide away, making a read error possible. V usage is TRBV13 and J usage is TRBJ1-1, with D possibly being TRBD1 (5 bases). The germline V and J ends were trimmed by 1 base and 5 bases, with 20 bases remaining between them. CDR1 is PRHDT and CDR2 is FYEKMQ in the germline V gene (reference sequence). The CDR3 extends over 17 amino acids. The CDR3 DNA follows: TGTGCCAGCAGCTTAGCTTTGGGGGAGGGAGGGGAGACTGAAGCTTTCTTT. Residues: CASSLALGEGGETEAFF.

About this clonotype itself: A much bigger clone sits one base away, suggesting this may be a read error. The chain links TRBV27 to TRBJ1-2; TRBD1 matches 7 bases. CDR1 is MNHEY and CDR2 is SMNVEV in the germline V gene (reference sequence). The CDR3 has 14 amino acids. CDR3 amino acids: CATSDDRDDYGYTF. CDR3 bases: TGTGCCACCAGTGACGACAGGGACGACTATGGCTACACCTTC.

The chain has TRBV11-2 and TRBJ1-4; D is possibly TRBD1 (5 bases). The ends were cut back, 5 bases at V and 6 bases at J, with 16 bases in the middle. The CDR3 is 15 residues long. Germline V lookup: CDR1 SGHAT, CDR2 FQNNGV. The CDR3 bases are TGTGCCAGCAGCGGCCGACAGCTTGGAGATGAAAAACTGTTTTTT. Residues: CASSGRQLGDEKLFF.

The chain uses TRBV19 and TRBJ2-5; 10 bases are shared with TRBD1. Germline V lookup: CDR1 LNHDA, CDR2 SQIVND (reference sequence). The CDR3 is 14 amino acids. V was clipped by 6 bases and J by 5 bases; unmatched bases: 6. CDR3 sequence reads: CASRKTGGKETQYF. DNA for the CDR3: TGTGCCAGTAGGAAGACAGGGGGCAAGGAGACCCAGTACTTC.

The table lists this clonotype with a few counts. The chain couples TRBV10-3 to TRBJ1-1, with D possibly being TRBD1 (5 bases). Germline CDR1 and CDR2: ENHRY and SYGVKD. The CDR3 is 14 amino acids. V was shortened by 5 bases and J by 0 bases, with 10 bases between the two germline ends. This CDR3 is CAISQDNMNTEAFF. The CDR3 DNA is TGTGCCATCAGTCAGGACAACATGAACACTGAAGCTTTCTTT.

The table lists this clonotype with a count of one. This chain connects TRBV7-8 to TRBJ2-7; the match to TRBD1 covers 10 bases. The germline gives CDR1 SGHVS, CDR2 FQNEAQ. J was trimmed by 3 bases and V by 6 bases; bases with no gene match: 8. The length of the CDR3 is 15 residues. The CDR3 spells CASRIGRDRGYEQYF. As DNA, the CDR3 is TGTGCCAGCAGAATAGGCCGGGACAGGGGCTACGAGCAGTACTTC.

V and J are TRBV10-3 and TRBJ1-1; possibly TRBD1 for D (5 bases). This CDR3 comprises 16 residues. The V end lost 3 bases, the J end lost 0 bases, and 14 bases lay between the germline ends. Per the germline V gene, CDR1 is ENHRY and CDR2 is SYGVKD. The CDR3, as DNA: TGTGCCATCAGTGATTCCCGGACGGGGCTGAACACTGAAGCTTTCTTT. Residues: CAISDSRTGLNTEAFF.